This TCR beta chain derives from a study of blood T cell repertoires in COVID-19. About the research overall: PBMCs, B-cell-depleted T cells, or T cells provided the cDNA or gDNA that made up the material.

CDR3 length: 15 residues. The V gene end was trimmed by 6 bases and the J gene end by 2 bases; junction bases not matched to a gene: 5. Per germline, CDR1 MNHEY and CDR2 SVGAGI. The protocol was immunoSEQ multiplex PCR, while the TCRdb copy is restricted to in-frame clones and leaves out a portion. Of about 42,000 clones listed, about 82% are singletons. Sequenced input: peripheral blood. The sequence was obtained from a man between 65 and 85 years old with acute or convalescent COVID-19. The chain joins TRBV6-5 to TRBJ2-3; 10 bases fit TRBD2. The CDR3 nucleotides read TGTGCCAGCAGACCCAGCGGGAGGGTCACAGATACGCAGTATTTT. Protein sequence: CASRPSGRVTDTQYF.